This T cell receptor beta chain derives from a study of control samples from healthy donors and cancer patients. The table came from immunoSEQ multiplex PCR; TCRdb's copy has only in-frame clones and leaves some out. This sample has about 92,000 clones, with more than 75% found just once. CDR1 and CDR2 from the germline V gene are MNHEY and SMNVEV (reference sequence). Trimming shortened V by 2 bases and J by 7 bases, and 9 bases separated the two germline ends. CDR3 length: 12 amino acids. The genes are TRBV27 and TRBJ2-7, with D uncertain. Material: blood. This clonotype originated in a woman aged 55-70 years in good health. CDR3 bases: TGTGCCAGCAGTTTAACCAGCAGGGAGCAGTACTTC. This translates into CASSLTSREQYF.